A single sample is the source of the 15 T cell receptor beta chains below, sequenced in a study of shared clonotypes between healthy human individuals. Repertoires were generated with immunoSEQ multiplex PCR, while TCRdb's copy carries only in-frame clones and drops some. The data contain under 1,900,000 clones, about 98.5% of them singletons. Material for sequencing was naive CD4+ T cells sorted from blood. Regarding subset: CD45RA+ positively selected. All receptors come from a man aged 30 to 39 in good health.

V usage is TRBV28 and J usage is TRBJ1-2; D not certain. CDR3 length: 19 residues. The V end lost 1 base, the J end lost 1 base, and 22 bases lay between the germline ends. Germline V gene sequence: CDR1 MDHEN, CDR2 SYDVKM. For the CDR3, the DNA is TGTGCCAGCAGTTTATACCCCCTAGGGCGAGAAGGCGGTAACTATGGCTACACCTTC. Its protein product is CASSLYPLGREGGNYGYTF.

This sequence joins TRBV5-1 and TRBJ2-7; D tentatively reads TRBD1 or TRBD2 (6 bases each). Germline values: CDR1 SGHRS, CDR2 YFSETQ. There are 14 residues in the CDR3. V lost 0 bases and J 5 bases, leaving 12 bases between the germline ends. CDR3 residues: CASSLVGGGDEQYF. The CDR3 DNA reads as TGCGCCAGCAGCTTGGTAGGGGGAGGTGACGAGCAGTACTTC.

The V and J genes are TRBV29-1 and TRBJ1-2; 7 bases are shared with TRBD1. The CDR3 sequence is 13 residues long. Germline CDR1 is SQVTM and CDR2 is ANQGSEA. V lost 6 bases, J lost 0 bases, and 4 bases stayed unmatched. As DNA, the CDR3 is TGCAGCGTGGGGACAGTGCCTAACTATGGCTACACCTTC. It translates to CSVGTVPNYGYTF. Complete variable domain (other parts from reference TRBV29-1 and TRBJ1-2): SAVISQKPSRDICQRGTSLTIQCQVDSQVTMMFWYRQQPGQSLTLIATANQGSEATYESGFVIDKFPISRPNLTFSTLTVSNMSPEDSSIYLCSVGTVPNYGYTFGSGTRLTVV.

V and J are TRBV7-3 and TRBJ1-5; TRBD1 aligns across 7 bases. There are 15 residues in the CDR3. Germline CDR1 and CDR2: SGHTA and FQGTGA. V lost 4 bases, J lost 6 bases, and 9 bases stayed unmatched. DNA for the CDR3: TGTGCCAGCAGCTCCCTAGACAGGGCTAGTCAGCCCCAGCATTTT. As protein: CASSSLDRASQPQHF.

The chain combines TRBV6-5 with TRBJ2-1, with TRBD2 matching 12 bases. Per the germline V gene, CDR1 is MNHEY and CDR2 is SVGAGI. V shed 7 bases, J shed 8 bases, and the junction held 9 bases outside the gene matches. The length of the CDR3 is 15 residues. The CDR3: CASTTGLAGFDEQFF. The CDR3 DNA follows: TGTGCCAGCACCACCGGACTAGCGGGATTTGATGAGCAGTTCTTC.

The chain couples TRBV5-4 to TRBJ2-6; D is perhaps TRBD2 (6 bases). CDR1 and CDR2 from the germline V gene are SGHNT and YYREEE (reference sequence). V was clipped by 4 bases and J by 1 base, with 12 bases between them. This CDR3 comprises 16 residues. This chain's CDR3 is CASSPGTLSGANVLTF. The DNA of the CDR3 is TGTGCCAGCAGCCCGGGGACTCTTTCTGGGGCCAACGTCCTGACTTTC.

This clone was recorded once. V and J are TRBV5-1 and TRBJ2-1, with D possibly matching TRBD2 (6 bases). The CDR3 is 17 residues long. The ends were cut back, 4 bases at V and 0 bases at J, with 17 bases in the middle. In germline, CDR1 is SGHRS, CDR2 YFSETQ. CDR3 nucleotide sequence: TGCGCCAGCAGCAGGAGTATTAGCGGACTCTCCTACAATGAGCAGTTCTTC. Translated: CASSRSISGLSYNEQFF.

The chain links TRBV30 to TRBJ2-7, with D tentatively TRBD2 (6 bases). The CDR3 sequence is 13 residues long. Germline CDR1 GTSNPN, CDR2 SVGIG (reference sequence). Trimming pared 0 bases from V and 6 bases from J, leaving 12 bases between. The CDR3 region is CAWSVRSAGEQYF. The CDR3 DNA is TGTGCCTGGAGTGTACGTTCAGCGGGCGAGCAGTACTTC.

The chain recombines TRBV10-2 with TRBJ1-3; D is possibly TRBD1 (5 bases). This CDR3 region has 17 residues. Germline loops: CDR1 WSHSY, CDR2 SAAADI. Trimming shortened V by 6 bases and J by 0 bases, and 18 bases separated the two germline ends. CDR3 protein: CASSHALRDLSGNTIYF. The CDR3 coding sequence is TGCGCCAGCAGCCATGCCCTCAGGGACCTCTCTGGAAACACCATATATTTT.

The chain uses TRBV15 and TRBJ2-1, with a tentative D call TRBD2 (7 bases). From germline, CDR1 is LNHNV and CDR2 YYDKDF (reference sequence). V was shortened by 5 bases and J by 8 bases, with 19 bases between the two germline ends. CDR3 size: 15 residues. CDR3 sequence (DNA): TGTGCCACCAGCCGAGGGGTGAGGGGGGGCGATGAGCAGTTCTTC. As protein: CATSRGVRGGDEQFF.

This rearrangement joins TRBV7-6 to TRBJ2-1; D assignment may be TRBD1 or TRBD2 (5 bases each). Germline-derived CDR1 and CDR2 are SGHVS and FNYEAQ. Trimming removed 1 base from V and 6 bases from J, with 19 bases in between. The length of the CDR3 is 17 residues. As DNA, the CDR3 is TGTGCCAGCAGCTTAGTGGGTTCGGGACGGGGATCCAATGAGCAGTTCTTC. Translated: CASSLVGSGRGSNEQFF.

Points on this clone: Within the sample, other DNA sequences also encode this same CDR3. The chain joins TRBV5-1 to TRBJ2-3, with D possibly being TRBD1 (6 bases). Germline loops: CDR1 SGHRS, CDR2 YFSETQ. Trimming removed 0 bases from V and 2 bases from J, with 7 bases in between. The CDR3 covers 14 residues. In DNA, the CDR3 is TGCGCCAGCAGCTTGGGGACAGACACAGATACGCAGTATTTT. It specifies CASSLGTDTDTQYF.

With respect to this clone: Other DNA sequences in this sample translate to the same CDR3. The DNA of the CDR3 is TGTGCCAGCTCACCGCCTAGCGGGAGGGAAGAGACCCAGTACTTC. Amino acids: CASSPPSGREETQYF. This chain links TRBV18 with TRBJ2-5, with TRBD2 matching 12 bases. J lost 3 bases, V lost 3 bases, and 2 bases had no gene match. The CDR3 length is 15 residues. CDR1 is KGHSH and CDR2 is LQKENI in the germline V gene.

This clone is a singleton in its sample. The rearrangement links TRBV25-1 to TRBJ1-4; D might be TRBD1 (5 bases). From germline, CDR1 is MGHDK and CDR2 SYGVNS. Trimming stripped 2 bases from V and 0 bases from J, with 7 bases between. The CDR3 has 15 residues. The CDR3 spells CASSEIGATNEKLFF. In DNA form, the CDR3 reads TGTGCCAGCAGTGAAATAGGGGCAACTAATGAAAAACTGTTTTTT.

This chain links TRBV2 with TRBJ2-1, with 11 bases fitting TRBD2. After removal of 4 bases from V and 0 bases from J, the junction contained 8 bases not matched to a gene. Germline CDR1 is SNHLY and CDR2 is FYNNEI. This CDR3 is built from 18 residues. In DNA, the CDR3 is TGTGCCAGCAGTGCGCTAGCGGGAGGCCCCTTCTCCTACAATGAGCAGTTCTTC. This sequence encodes CASSALAGGPFSYNEQFF. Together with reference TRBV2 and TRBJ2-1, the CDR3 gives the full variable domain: EPEVTQTPSHQVTQMGQEVILRCVPISNHLYFYWYRQILGQKVEFLVSFYNNEISEKSEIFDDQFSVERPDGSNFTLKIRSTKLEDSAMYFCASSALAGGPFSYNEQFFGPGTRLTVL.